Each of the 4 T cell receptor beta chains below was sequenced from the same sample in a study of T cell responses to AZD1222 COVID-19 vaccine. This table comes from immunoSEQ multiplex PCR, and its TCRdb copy is limited to in-frame clones, with some not included. The data hold 110,000 or so clones, with 80% to 95% observed a single time. The sample consisted of peripheral blood, taken 28 days after the second dose of the MenACWY control vaccine. These TCRs come from an adult who received the MenACWY meningococcal vaccine as a control.

This chain joins TRBV6-4 and TRBJ1-6; D call uncertain. CDR1 and CDR2 (germline): MRHNA, SNTAGT. Trimming pared 3 bases from V and 6 bases from J, leaving 15 bases between. CDR3 size: 16 residues. CDR3: CASSEEQGMGNSPLHF. The CDR3 nucleotides read TGTGCCAGCAGTGAAGAGCAAGGAATGGGTAATTCACCCCTCCACTTT.

The V and J genes are TRBV18 and TRBJ1-2; D is uncertain. The CDR3 consists of 16 residues. Trimming pared 5 bases from V and 2 bases from J, leaving 18 bases between. Germline assignment: CDR1 KGHSH and CDR2 LQKENI. CDR3 sequence: CASSSRETQANYGYTF. The CDR3 DNA follows: TGTGCCAGCTCATCTAGAGAGACCCAAGCAAACTATGGCTACACCTTC.

Only a few counts were recorded for this clone. The chain employs TRBV7-6 and TRBJ2-2; D ambiguous. The V and J ends lost 3 bases and 5 bases respectively, with 19 bases between them. The CDR3 is made up of 17 amino acids. Germline assignment: CDR1 SGHVS and CDR2 FNYEAQ. CDR3 loop: CASSFLLMADGTGELFF. The CDR3 DNA is TGTGCCAGCAGCTTCCTCCTGATGGCGGACGGGACCGGGGAGCTGTTTTTT.

Remarks on this clone: Other DNA variants within this sample encode the same CDR3. The chain joins TRBV18 to TRBJ2-7; 7 bases map to TRBD1. With 3 bases clipped from V and 4 bases from J, the junction kept 0 bases outside the gene matches. Looked up from germline, CDR1 is KGHSH and CDR2 is LQKENI. The CDR3 has 12 residues. The CDR3 loop reads CASSPDRYEQYV. CDR3 DNA: TGTGCCAGCTCACCGGACAGGTACGAGCAGTACGTC.